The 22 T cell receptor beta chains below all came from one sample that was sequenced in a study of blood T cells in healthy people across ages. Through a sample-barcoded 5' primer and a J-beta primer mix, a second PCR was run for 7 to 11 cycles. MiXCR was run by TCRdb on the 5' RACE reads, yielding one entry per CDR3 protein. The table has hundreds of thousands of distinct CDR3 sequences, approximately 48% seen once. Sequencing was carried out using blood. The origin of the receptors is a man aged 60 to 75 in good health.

The DNA for the CDR3 is TGTGCCAGCAGGCCGACTAGCGGGGGGCCTACCGGGGAGCTGTTTTTT. Protein sequence: CASRPTSGGPTGELFF. V is TRBV14 and J is TRBJ2-2; 13 nucleotides match TRBD2. The ends lost 6 bases at V and 5 bases at J; junction bases unmatched: 6. Germline values: CDR1 SGHDN, CDR2 FVKESK. CDR3 length equals 16 residues. Full variable domain (outside the CDR3, taken from reference TRBV14 and TRBJ2-2): EAGVTQFPSHSVIEKGQTVTLRCDPISGHDNLYWYRRVMGKEIKFLLHFVKESKQDESGMPNNRFLAERTGGTYSTLKVQPAELEDSGVYFCASRPTSGGPTGELFFGEGSRLTVL.

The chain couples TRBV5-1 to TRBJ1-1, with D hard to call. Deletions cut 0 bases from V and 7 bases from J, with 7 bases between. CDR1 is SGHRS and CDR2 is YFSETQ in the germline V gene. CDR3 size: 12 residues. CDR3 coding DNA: TGCGCCAGCAGCTTGGGGCAGAATGAAGCTTTCTTT. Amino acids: CASSLGQNEAFF.

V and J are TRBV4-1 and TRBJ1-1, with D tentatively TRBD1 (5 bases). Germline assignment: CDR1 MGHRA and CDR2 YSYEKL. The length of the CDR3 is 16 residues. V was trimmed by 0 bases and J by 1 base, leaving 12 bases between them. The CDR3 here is CASSQEQAPANTEAFF. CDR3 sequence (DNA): TGCGCCAGCAGCCAAGAACAGGCCCCCGCGAACACTGAAGCTTTCTTT.

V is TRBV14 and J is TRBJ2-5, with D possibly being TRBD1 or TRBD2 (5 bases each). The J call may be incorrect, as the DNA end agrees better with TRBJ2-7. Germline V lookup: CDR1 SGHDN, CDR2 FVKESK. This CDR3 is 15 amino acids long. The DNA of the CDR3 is TGTGCCAGCAGCCAGGGACCCTCAGGGAATTTCGAGCAGTACTTC. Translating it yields CASSQGPSGNFEQYF.

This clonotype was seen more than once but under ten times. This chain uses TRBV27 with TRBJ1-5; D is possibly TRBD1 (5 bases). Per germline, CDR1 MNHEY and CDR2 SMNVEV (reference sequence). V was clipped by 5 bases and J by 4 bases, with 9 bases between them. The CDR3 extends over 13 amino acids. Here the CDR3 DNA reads TGTGCCAGCAGTCGACAGCAGAATCAGCCCCAGCATTTT. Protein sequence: CASSRQQNQPQHF.

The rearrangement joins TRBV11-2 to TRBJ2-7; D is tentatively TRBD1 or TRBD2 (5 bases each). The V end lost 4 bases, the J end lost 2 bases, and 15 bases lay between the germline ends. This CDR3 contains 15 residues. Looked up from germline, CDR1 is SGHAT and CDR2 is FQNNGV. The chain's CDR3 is CASSWKGRSPYEQYF. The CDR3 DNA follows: TGTGCCAGCAGCTGGAAGGGACGGAGCCCCTACGAGCAGTACTTC. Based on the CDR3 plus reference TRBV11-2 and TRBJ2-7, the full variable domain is EAGVAQSPRYKIIEKRQSVAFWCNPISGHATLYWYQQILGQGPKLLIQFQNNGVVDDSQLPKDRFSAERLKGVDSTLKIQPAKLEDSAVYLCASSWKGRSPYEQYFGPGTRLTVT.

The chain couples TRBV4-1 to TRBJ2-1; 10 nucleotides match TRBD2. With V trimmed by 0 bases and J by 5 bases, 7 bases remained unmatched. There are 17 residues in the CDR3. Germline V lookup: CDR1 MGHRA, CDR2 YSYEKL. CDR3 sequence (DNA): TGCGCCAGCAGCCAAGATCAGAAAACTAGCGGGGACAATGAGCAGTTCTTC. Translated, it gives CASSQDQKTSGDNEQFF.

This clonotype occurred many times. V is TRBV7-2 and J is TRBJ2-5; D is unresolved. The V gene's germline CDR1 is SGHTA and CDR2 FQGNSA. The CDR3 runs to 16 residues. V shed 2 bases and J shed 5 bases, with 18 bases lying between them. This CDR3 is CASSLSPKHATETQYF. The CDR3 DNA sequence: TGTGCCAGCAGCTTATCTCCCAAGCATGCGACGGAGACCCAGTACTTC.

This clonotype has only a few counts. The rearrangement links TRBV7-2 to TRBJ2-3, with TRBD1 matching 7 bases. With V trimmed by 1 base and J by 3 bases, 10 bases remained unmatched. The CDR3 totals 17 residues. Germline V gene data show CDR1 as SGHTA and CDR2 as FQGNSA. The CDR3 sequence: CASSLGWTGGLTDTQYF. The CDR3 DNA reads TGTGCCAGCAGCTTAGGCTGGACAGGCGGGTTGACAGATACGCAGTATTTT.

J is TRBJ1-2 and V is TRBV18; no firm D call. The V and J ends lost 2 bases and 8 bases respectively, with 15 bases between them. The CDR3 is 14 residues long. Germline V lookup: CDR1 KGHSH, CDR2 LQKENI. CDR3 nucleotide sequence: TGTGCCAGCTCACCAGGCGGGGATCGCGGCGGCTACACCTTC. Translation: CASSPGGDRGGYTF.

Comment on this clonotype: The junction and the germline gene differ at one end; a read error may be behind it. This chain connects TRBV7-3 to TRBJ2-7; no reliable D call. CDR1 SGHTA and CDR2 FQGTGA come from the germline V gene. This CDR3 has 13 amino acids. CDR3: CTSSPTFGYEQYF. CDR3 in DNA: TGTACCAGCAGCCCAACCTTTGGCTACGAGCAGTACTTC.

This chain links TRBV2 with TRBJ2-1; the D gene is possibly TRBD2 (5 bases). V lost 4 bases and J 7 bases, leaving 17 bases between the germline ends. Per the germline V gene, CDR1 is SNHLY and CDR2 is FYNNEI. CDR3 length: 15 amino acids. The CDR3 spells CASSAHGLNKNEQFF. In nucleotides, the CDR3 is TGTGCCAGCAGTGCCCACGGACTGAACAAAAATGAGCAGTTCTTC. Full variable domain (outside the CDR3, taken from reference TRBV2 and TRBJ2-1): EPEVTQTPSHQVTQMGQEVILRCVPISNHLYFYWYRQILGQKVEFLVSFYNNEISEKSEIFDDQFSVERPDGSNFTLKIRSTKLEDSAMYFCASSAHGLNKNEQFFGPGTRLTVL.

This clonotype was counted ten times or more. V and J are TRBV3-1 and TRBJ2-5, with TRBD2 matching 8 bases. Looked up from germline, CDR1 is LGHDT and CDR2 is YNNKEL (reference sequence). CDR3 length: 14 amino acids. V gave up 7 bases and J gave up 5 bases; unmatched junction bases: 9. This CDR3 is CASTRGLAMETQYF. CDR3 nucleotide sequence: TGTGCCAGCACCAGAGGACTAGCAATGGAGACCCAGTACTTC.

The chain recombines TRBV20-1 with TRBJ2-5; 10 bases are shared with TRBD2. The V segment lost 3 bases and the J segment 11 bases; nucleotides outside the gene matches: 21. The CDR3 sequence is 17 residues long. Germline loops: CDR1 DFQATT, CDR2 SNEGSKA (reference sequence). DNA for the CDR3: TGCAGTGCTAGGGGGGACGAGCGGGGGGGCCTTAGGAATGAGCAGTACTTC. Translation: CSARGDERGGLRNEQYF.

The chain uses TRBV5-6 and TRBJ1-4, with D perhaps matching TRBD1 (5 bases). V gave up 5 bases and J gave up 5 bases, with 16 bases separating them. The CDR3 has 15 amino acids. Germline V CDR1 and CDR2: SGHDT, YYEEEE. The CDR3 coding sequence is TGTGCCAGCAGTCCACCGGGACGGAGGAATGAAAAACTGTTTTTT. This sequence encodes CASSPPGRRNEKLFF. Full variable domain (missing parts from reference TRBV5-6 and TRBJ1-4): DAGVTQSPTHLIKTRGQQVTLRCSPKSGHDTVSWYQQALGQGPQFIFQYYEEEERQRGNFPDRFSGHQFPNYSSELNVNALLLGDSALYLCASSPPGRRNEKLFFGSGTQLSVL.

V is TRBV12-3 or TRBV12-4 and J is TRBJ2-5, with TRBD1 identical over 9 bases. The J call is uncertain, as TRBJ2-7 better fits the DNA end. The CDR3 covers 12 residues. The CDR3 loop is CASSRDRAEQYF. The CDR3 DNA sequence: TGTGCCAGCAGCCGGGACAGGGCCGAGCAGTACTTC.

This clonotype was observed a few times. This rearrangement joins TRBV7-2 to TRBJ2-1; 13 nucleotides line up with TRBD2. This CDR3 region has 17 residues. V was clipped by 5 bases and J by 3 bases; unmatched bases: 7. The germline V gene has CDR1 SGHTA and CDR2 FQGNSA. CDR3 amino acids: CASSRTSGGAYYNEQFF. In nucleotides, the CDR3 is TGTGCCAGCAGCCGAACTAGCGGGGGGGCTTACTACAATGAGCAGTTCTTC.

The CDR3 coding sequence is TGTGCCAGCAGCGCGTGGGGGAGTGCACAGACGAACACTGAAGCTTTCTTT. Protein product: CASSAWGSAQTNTEAFF. The chain carries TRBV11-3 and TRBJ1-1; TRBD1 might be the D (5 bases). There are 17 residues in the CDR3. Germline CDR1 SGHNT, CDR2 YENEEA. V lost 5 bases, J lost 1 base, and 20 bases lay in between.

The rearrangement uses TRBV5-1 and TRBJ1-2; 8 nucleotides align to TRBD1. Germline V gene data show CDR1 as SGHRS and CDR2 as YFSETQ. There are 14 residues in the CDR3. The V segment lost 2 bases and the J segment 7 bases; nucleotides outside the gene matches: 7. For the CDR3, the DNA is TGCGCCAGCAGCTTCCTGACAGGGGACGCTGGCTACACCTTC. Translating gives CASSFLTGDAGYTF.

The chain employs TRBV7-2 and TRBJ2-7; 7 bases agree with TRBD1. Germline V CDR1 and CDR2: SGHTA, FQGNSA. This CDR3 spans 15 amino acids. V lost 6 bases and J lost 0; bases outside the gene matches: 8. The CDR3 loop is CASSRQGSPSYEQYF. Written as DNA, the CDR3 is TGTGCCAGCAGTCGACAGGGTTCCCCCTCCTACGAGCAGTACTTC.

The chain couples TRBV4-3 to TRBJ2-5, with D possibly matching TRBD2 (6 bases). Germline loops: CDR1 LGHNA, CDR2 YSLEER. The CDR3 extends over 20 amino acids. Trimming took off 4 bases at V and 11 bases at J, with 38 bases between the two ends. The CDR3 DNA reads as TGCGCCAGCAGCCCCCATCACGGGGCGGGGTGGACCAGATTCTACAATGAGCAGTACTTC. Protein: CASSPHHGAGWTRFYNEQYF.

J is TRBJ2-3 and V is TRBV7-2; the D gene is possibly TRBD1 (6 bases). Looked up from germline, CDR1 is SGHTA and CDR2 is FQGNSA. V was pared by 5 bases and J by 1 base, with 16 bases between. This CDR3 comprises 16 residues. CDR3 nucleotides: TGTGCCAGCAGCCCCCCCCGGGGACAACGCACAGATACGCAGTATTTT. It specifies CASSPPRGQRTDTQYF.